This T cell receptor beta chain originates from a study of cytomegalovirus exposure and HLA in healthy donors. Remarks on this clone: The antigen remains undetermined.

Sequenced by immunoSEQ multiplex PCR; TCRdb stores in-frame clones only, minus some. The sample holds fewer than 70,000 clones; around 96% are singletons and the top ten take just over 0.9%. Study results and limitations: High sensitivity and specificity were reportedly achieved when the classifier diagnosed cytomegalovirus status. The study listed under 200 cytomegalovirus-associated TCR beta chains.

The sample consisted of PBMCs. The sequence came from a man aged 18 to 29 in good health and CMV-seronegative.

Here the CDR3 reads CASSLVGTANTEAFF. CDR3 sequence (DNA): TGCGCCAGCAGCTTGGTCGGGACAGCGAACACTGAAGCTTTCTTT. The V call is TRBV5-1, the J call TRBJ1-1; 7 nucleotides align to TRBD1. The V gene end was trimmed by 0 bases and the J gene end by 1 base; junction bases not matched to a gene: 3. CDR1 SGHRS and CDR2 YFSETQ come from the germline V gene. This CDR3 is 15 amino acids long.